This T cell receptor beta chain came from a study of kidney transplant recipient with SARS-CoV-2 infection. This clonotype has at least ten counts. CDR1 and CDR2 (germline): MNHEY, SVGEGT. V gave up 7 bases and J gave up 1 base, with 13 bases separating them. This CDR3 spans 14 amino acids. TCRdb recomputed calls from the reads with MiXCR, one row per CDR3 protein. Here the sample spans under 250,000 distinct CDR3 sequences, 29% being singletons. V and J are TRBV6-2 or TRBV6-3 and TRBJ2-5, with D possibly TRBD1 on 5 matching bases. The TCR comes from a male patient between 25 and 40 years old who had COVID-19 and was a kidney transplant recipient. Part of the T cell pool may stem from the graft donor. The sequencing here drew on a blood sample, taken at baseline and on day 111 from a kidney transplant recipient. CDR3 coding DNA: TGTGCCAGCAACCCTGCAGGGTTCCAAGAGACCCAGTACTTC. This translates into CASNPAGFQETQYF.